This entry features one TCR delta chain sequence. A read error is the likely source, as a far larger clone sits one nucleotide away. The sample carries other DNA sequences with the same CDR3. The sample comes from a study of gamma-delta T cells after stem cell transplantation. This CDR3 contains 15 residues. Trimming took 0 bases from V and 0 from J, leaving 10 bases between them. The germline V gene has CDR1 GEAIGNYY and CDR2 EKD. TCRdb re-identified clones in the RT-PCR reads via CATT. The table includes approximately 3,000 delta-chain clones, roughly 1.8% detected once. The rearrangement joins TRDV2 to TRDJ1; a weak D match, TRDD3 (6 bases). The origin of this receptor is a human donor. It is not recorded whose cells these are; they may come from a transplant donor. Material: gamma-delta T cells. The CDR3 nucleotides are TGTGCCTGTGACACCCTGGGGATGTACACCGATAAACTCATCTTT. Protein sequence: CACDTLGMYTDKLIF.